The TCR beta chain described here comes from a study of cytomegalovirus exposure and HLA in healthy donors. Study results and limitations: Later on, an analysis tied 15,000 to 20,000 TCR beta sequences to HLA alleles at 0.05 false discovery rate. Across HLA loci, a later analysis found differing TCR association rates, with DRB1 most and HLA-C fewest. The study designated over 150 TCR beta chains cytomegalovirus-associated.

This clone appeared once. Its antigen is unidentified. Amplification used 60 Vbeta primers and 13 Jbeta primers. Generated by immunoSEQ multiplex PCR, the TCRdb table keeps only in-frame clones and is missing some. The sample lists approximately 200,000 clones; around 79% were seen once. Sequenced material: PBMCs. The source is a man between 18 and 35 years old in good health and CMV-seronegative.

The CDR3 nucleotides are TGTGCCAGCAGCTTAGCCTATTCAGGGATCCGCGAGCAGTACTTC. This translates into CASSLAYSGIREQYF. The genes are TRBV11-1 and TRBJ2-7, with D possibly matching TRBD1 (5 bases). There are 15 residues in the CDR3. CDR1 is SGHAT, CDR2 FQDESV, per germline (reference sequence). Trimming stripped 0 bases from V and 6 bases from J, with 15 bases between.